Detailed here is one T cell receptor beta chain. These data originate in a study of OX40 agonist ivuxolimab in advanced cancers. Sequencing was performed with immunoSEQ multiplex PCR; in TCRdb, only in-frame clones are kept and a portion is missing. This table holds about 83,000 clones, around nine tenths found once. V was pared by 5 bases and J by 4 bases, with 12 bases between. The CDR3 has 14 residues. The germline V gene has CDR1 KGHSH and CDR2 LQKENI. The sample consisted of CD4+ or CD8+ T cells sorted from blood, taken in a trial of the OX40 agonist ivuxolimab. The chain employs TRBV18 and TRBJ1-3, with D hard to call. The receptor comes from an adult with an advanced solid tumor such as melanoma, head and neck, liver or kidney cancer. CDR3 loop: CASSAVQGGNTIYF. Here the CDR3 DNA reads TGTGCCAGCTCAGCGGTCCAAGGCGGAAACACCATATATTTT.